This entry describes one TCR beta chain. What it recognizes is unknown. CDR3 length: 15 residues. Germline V gene data show CDR1 as MDHEN and CDR2 as SYDVKM. V dropped 4 bases and J dropped 8; count of bases not matched to a gene: 13. Data came from immunoSEQ multiplex PCR; TCRdb stores just in-frame clones and leaves some out. The table includes millions of clones, more than 85% detected once. It was CD45RO-negative cells, positively selected for CCR7, that made up naive CD8 cells, with terminally differentiated effector memory CD45RA+ cells excluded. The sample is drawn from a study of shared clonotypes between healthy human individuals. Study-wide results and limits: Compared with clonotypes that all four donors shared, non-shared clonotypes had lower generation probabilities.

The receptor's source is a man aged 18 to 29 in good health. Some clones in this sample may be carry-over from other donors' samples. The chain links TRBV28 to TRBJ1-1, with TRBD1 identical over 7 bases. Sequencing used naive CD8+ T cells from PBMCs. The CDR3 DNA reads as TGTGCCAGCAGTTCCCTCTTAGAGGGGGCGGGGGAAGCTTTCTTT. Residues: CASSSLLEGAGEAFF.